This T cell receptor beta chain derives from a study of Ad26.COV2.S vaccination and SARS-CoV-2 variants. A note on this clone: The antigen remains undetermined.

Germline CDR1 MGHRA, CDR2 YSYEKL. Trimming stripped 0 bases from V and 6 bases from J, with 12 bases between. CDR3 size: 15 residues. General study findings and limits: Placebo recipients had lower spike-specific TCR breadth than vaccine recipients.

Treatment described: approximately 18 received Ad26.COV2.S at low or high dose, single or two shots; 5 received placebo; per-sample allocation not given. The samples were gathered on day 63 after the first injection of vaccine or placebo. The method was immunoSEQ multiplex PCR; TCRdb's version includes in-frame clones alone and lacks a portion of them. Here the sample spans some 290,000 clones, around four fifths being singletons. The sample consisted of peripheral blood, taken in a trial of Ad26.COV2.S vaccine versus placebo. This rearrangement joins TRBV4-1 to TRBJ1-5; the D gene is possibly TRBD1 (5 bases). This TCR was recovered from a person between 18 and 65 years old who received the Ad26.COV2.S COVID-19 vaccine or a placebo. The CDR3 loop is CASSQEGAGFQPQHF. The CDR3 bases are TGCGCCAGCAGCCAAGAAGGGGCAGGGTTTCAGCCCCAGCATTTT.